Presented here are 13 T cell receptor beta chains from one specimen sequenced in a study of CD8 T cells in Susac syndrome (dated by TCRdb to between 2017 and 2020). The library relied on the immunoSEQ multiplex PCR assay. RNA was extracted using the RNeasy kit, and about 0.5 to 1 microgram was reverse transcribed with random hexamers. TCRdb applied fastp at Q25 and MiXCR to the public reads, then kept only in-frame beta chains. Every distinct CDR3 protein forms one entry, paired with its most common genes and DNA. Present in this sample are under 200,000 distinct CDR3 sequences, 91% of which were seen just once. The top ten clonotypes cover approximately 0.09% of the sample. Sample: CD4+ T cells from PBMCs. The receptors were gathered from a human donor with Susac syndrome.

The chain carries TRBV24-1 and TRBJ2-1; 9 bases fit TRBD1. There are 16 residues in the CDR3. Germline V lookup: CDR1 KGHDR, CDR2 SFDVKD. V was clipped by 6 bases and J by 6 bases; unmatched bases: 11. The CDR3: CATSHTGGAKGNEQFF. CDR3 nucleotide sequence: TGTGCCACCAGTCATACAGGGGGCGCTAAGGGCAATGAGCAGTTCTTC.

CDR3 coding DNA: TGTGCCAGCAGGAATTTTGACAGGGGAGGGGCCAACGTCCTGACTTTC. Translated, it gives CASRNFDRGGANVLTF. V and J are TRBV6-1 and TRBJ2-6; 8 nucleotides line up with TRBD1. The CDR3 runs 16 residues. V was pared by 6 bases and J by 4 bases, with 8 bases of the junction left unmatched. The germline CDR1 and CDR2 sequences are MNHNS and SASEGT.

This chain joins TRBV13 and TRBJ2-5, with D possibly matching TRBD1 (5 bases). V gave up 4 bases and J gave up 0 bases, with 9 bases separating them. Per germline, CDR1 PRHDT and CDR2 FYEKMQ (reference sequence). The CDR3 is 14 residues long. DNA of the CDR3: TGTGCCAGCAGCTCGTGGACACACCAAGAGACCCAGTACTTC. Amino acid sequence: CASSSWTHQETQYF.

V usage is TRBV14 and J usage is TRBJ1-1; 9 nucleotides match TRBD1. The ends lost 0 bases at V and 13 bases at J; junction bases unmatched: 12. The CDR3 length is 15 residues. Germline V gives CDR1 SGHDN, CDR2 FVKESK. The CDR3 DNA is TGTGCCAGCAGCCAAGAAGTGGCCCCGGGACAGGGCCTTTTCTTT. Its translation is CASSQEVAPGQGLFF.

This chain connects TRBV4-2 to TRBJ2-2; D might be TRBD2 (5 bases). The V and J ends lost 1 base and 2 bases respectively, with 11 bases between them. CDR1 and CDR2 from the germline V gene are LGHNA and YNFKEQ. This CDR3 is 16 amino acids long. The CDR3 here is CASSQVFGVNTGELFF. CDR3 coding DNA: TGTGCCAGCAGCCAAGTGTTCGGGGTTAACACCGGGGAGCTGTTTTTT.

CDR3 sequence: CASSPSGTLGTEAFF. CDR3 sequence (DNA): TGTGCCAGCTCACCCTCCGGGACTTTGGGGACTGAAGCTTTCTTT. V and J are TRBV18 and TRBJ1-1; D might be TRBD1 (5 bases). This CDR3 contains 15 residues. Trimming removed 3 bases at V and 5 bases at J, with 16 bases between. In germline, CDR1 is KGHSH, CDR2 LQKENI. The whole variable domain, remainder taken from reference TRBV18 and TRBJ1-1, is NAGVMQNPRHLVRRRGQEARLRCSPMKGHSHVYWYRQLPEEGLKFMVYLQKENIIDESGMPKERFSAEFPKEGPSILRIQQVVRGDSAAYFCASSPSGTLGTEAFFGQGTRLTVV.

The rearrangement links TRBV7-9 to TRBJ2-5; D uncertain. The CDR3 loop spans 12 amino acids. V gave up 5 bases and J gave up 7 bases, with 11 bases separating them. From germline, CDR1 is SEHNR and CDR2 FQNEAQ (reference sequence). CDR3 bases: TGTGCCAGCAGCCCGGTCCAGAGGACCCAGTACTTC. Amino acids: CASSPVQRTQYF. Complete variable domain (other parts from reference TRBV7-9 and TRBJ2-5): DTGVSQNPRHKITKRGQNVTFRCDPISEHNRLYWYRQTLGQGPEFLTYFQNEAQLEKSRLLSDRFSAERPKGSFSTLEIQRTEQGDSAMYLCASSPVQRTQYFGPGTRLLVL.

The chain has TRBV7-6 and TRBJ2-1; perhaps D is TRBD1 or TRBD2 (5 bases each). V was clipped by 1 base and J by 8 bases, with 21 bases between them. The CDR3 loop spans 17 amino acids. Germline CDR1 reads SGHVS; CDR2 reads FNYEAQ. The CDR3 nucleotides are TGTGCCAGCAGCTTAGATCCCGGGACGGACCGAGTCGATGAGCAGTTCTTC. It specifies CASSLDPGTDRVDEQFF.

The rearrangement joins TRBV6-5 to TRBJ1-2, with 10 bases matching TRBD1. This CDR3 comprises 18 residues. CDR1 MNHEY and CDR2 SVGAGI come from the germline V gene. J gave up 4 bases and V 0 bases, and 11 bases lay outside the gene matches. CDR3 DNA: TGTGCCAGCAGTTACTCGGGACAGGGGCAGAGAGGAGCCTATGGCTACACCTTC. It encodes CASSYSGQGQRGAYGYTF.

This clonotype was counted only a few times. The rearrangement links TRBV28 to TRBJ2-5; no definite D call. CDR3 length: 13 residues. Trimming shortened V by 2 bases and J by 3 bases, and 7 bases separated the two germline ends. CDR1 MDHEN and CDR2 SYDVKM come from the germline V gene. The chain's CDR3 is CASSLGVEETQYF. The CDR3 DNA sequence: TGTGCCAGCAGTTTAGGGGTCGAAGAGACCCAGTACTTC.

The chain has TRBV7-3 and TRBJ1-1; TRBD1 agrees at 9 bases. J was trimmed by 5 bases and V by 4 bases; bases with no gene match: 14. This CDR3 spans 17 amino acids. Germline V gives CDR1 SGHTA, CDR2 FQGTGA. CDR3 DNA: TGTGCCAGCAGCTCATACCCTATGACAGGGGGACCTACTGAAGCTTTCTTT. It codes for CASSSYPMTGGPTEAFF.

The V call is TRBV29-1, the J call TRBJ2-1; TRBD2 matches 13 bases. The V and J ends lost 2 bases and 4 bases, in that order; junction bases with no gene match: 5. The CDR3 spans 16 residues. Germline V gene data show CDR1 as SQVTM and CDR2 as ANQGSEA. The CDR3 DNA is TGCAGCGTTGAACCCACTAGCGGGGGGGGGTACAATGAGCAGTTCTTC. Translating it yields CSVEPTSGGGYNEQFF.

The chain carries TRBV7-2 and TRBJ2-3; the D is unclear. Germline V gene sequence: CDR1 SGHTA, CDR2 FQGNSA. V was cut by 5 bases and J by 4 bases, with 7 bases left in between. The CDR3 is 12 amino acids. Here the CDR3 DNA reads TGTGCCAGCAGCCCCTTTTCAGATACGCAGTATTTT. The encoded protein is CASSPFSDTQYF.